The rows below give T cell receptor beta chains drawn from one sample of a study of tumor-infiltrating lymphocytes in localized non-small cell lung cancer. TCRdb's table, derived via immunoSEQ multiplex PCR, lists solely in-frame clones and lacks some. This repertoire shows 23,000 or so clones, roughly 64% found once; its top ten account for under 6%. Sample: lung tumor tissue. The receptors derive from a human donor with non-small cell lung cancer. Both conserved end residues are part of each CDR3. The order of the fields is V gene, clone size, D gene, CDR3 length, J gene, CDR3 protein, CDR3 DNA. A D gene is named only where the DNA matches it firmly. The listing skips clone size in some rows; elsewhere it reads once, few, many or a size class.

TRBV19	-	-	13	TRBJ2-7	CASSIASDYGQYF	TGTGCCAGTAGTATAGCTTCGGATTACGGGCAGTACTTC
TRBV5-4	-	TRBD1	13	TRBJ1-1	CALTEGANTEAFF	TGTGCCCTAACGGAGGGGGCCAACACTGAAGCTTTCTTT
TRBV4-2	-	-	13	TRBJ2-3	CASSQDRIDTQYF	TGTGCCAGCAGCCAAGATCGAATAGATACGCAGTATTTT
TRBV6-1	-	-	15	TRBJ1-5	CASSGPGVGNQPQHF	TGTGCCAGCTCGGGCCCAGGGGTTGGCAATCAGCCCCAGCATTTT
TRBV7-2	few	-	15	TRBJ2-1	CASSLDSGEYNEQFF	TGTGCCAGCAGCTTAGACAGCGGAGAGTACAATGAGCAGTTCTTC
TRBV7-9	few	TRBD1	15	TRBJ1-5	CASSSDREEWQPQHF	TGTGCCAGCAGCTCCGACAGGGAAGAATGGCAGCCCCAGCATTTT
TRBV4-1	-	TRBD1	15	TRBJ1-5	CASSHGQGEPQPQHF	TGCGCCAGCAGCCATGGACAGGGAGAACCTCAGCCCCAGCATTTT
TRBV15	once	TRBD2	19	TRBJ2-1	CATSRLPSYAAGGENEQFF	TGTGCCACCAGCAGACTTCCTTCCTATGCGGCGGGAGGGGAAAATGAGCAGTTCTTC
TRBV12-5	-	-	13	TRBJ1-1	CASGLQVNTEAFF	TGTGCTAGTGGTTTGCAGGTAAACACTGAAGCTTTCTTT
TRBV7-9	-	TRBD1	16	TRBJ2-2	CASSLGQGEATGELFF	TGTGCCAGCAGCTTGGGACAGGGCGAGGCCACCGGGGAGCTGTTTTTT
TRBV2	-	-	16	TRBJ2-1	CASGALSSLHYNEQFF	TGTGCCAGCGGGGCCCTATCCAGCCTTCACTACAATGAGCAGTTCTTC
TRBV5-1	-	-	15	TRBJ2-1	CASSLASVWESEQFF	TGCGCCAGCAGCTTGGCCTCCGTTTGGGAGAGTGAGCAGTTCTTC
TRBV7-9	-	-	14	TRBJ2-5	CASNQNNNGETQYF	TGTGCCAGCAACCAGAATAACAACGGGGAGACCCAGTACTTC
TRBV30	-	TRBD2	15	TRBJ2-3	CAWSATSGGTDTQYF	TGTGCCTGGAGTGCGACTAGCGGGGGCACAGATACGCAGTATTTT
TRBV7-9	-	-	16	TRBJ2-1	CASSLDPAFSYNEQFF	TGTGCCAGCAGCTTAGACCCAGCATTCTCCTACAATGAGCAGTTCTTC
TRBV5-3	-	TRBD1	16	TRBJ1-3	CARSPRDRKTGNTIYF	TGTGCCAGAAGCCCCAGGGACAGAAAGACTGGAAACACCATATATTTT
TRBV5-1	-	-	14	TRBJ2-3	CASSLARSDDTQYF	TGCGCCAGCAGCTTGGCCAGGTCCGATGATACGCAGTATTTT
TRBV12-5	-	TRBD1	17	TRBJ1-1	CASGSTQGTALNTEAFF	TGTGCTAGTGGTTCAACCCAGGGGACAGCATTGAACACTGAAGCTTTCTTT
TRBV5-4	-	-	12	TRBJ2-1	CASSSRGDEQFF	TGTGCCAGCAGCTCCCGGGGAGATGAGCAGTTCTTC
TRBV18	-	TRBD1	15	TRBJ2-3	CASSAATGDPDTQYF	TGTGCCAGCTCAGCAGCTACAGGGGATCCAGATACGCAGTATTTT
TRBV19	few	-	11	TRBJ2-3	CASMRLDTQYF	TGTGCCAGTATGAGGTTGGATACGCAGTATTTT
TRBV11-1	once	-	15	TRBJ1-1	CASRYGHGQNTEAFF	TGTGCCAGCAGGTATGGTCATGGACAGAACACTGAAGCTTTCTTT
TRBV6-1	-	-	14	TRBJ1-2	CASSEAGWGGGYTF	TGTGCCAGCAGTGAAGCAGGGTGGGGAGGTGGCTACACCTTC
TRBV18	-	-	13	TRBJ2-7	CASSPLQGNEQYF	TGTGCCAGCTCACCATTACAGGGAAACGAGCAGTACTTC
TRBV5-8	medium-sized	-	13	TRBJ1-1	CASSSYRDTEAFF	TGTGCCAGCAGCTCCTACAGGGACACTGAAGCTTTCTTT
TRBV7-9	-	-	13	TRBJ2-5	CASSRDGGETQYF	TGTGCCAGCAGCCGCGATGGGGGCGAGACCCAGTACTTC
TRBV5-4	-	TRBD1	13	TRBJ2-7	CASRDRGRDEQYF	TGTGCCAGCAGAGACAGGGGGCGCGACGAGCAGTACTTC
TRBV6-1	-	TRBD1	14	TRBJ1-5	CASRGTGNNQPQHF	TGTGCCAGCAGAGGGACAGGGAACAATCAGCCCCAGCATTTT
TRBV6-5	-	-	15	TRBJ1-5	CASSPSRAPDQPQHF	TGTGCCAGCAGCCCGTCTAGGGCTCCCGATCAGCCCCAGCATTTT
TRBV4-2	-	TRBD2	19	TRBJ2-1	CASSQDLGLAGQSYNEQFF	TGTGCCAGCAGCCAAGATTTAGGACTAGCGGGACAATCCTACAATGAGCAGTTCTTC
TRBV5-1	-	-	13	TRBJ2-7	CASSLRLENEQYF	TGCGCCAGCAGCTTAAGACTAGAGAACGAGCAGTACTTC
TRBV6-5	-	-	13	TRBJ1-2	CASSPGDHYGYTF	TGTGCCAGCAGCCCTGGGGATCACTATGGCTACACCTTC
TRBV5-1	-	-	14	TRBJ2-3	CASSLEGAGDTQYF	TGCGCCAGCAGCTTGGAGGGCGCGGGAGATACGCAGTATTTT
TRBV18	few	-	16	TRBJ1-1	CASSPTTTALNTEAFF	TGTGCCAGCTCACCTACCACGACGGCCCTGAACACTGAAGCTTTCTTT
TRBV5-1	-	-	15	TRBJ1-1	CASSLWGGASTEAFF	TGCGCCAGCAGCTTGTGGGGGGGCGCATCCACTGAAGCTTTCTTT
TRBV20-1	-	-	11	TRBJ2-5	CSSGRQETQYF	TGCAGTAGTGGCCGCCAAGAGACCCAGTACTTC